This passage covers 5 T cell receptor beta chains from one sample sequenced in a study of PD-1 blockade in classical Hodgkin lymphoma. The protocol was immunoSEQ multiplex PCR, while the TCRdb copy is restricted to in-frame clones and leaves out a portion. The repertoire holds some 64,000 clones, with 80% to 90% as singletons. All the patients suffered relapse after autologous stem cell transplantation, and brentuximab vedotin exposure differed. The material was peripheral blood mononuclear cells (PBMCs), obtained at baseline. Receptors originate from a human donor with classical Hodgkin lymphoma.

Here the CDR3 reads CASSRDRDTEAFF. CDR3 DNA sequence: TGTGCCAGCAGCCGAGACAGGGACACTGAAGCTTTCTTT. The chain recombines TRBV11-3 with TRBJ1-1, with 7 bases aligning to TRBD1. Per the germline V gene, CDR1 is SGHNT and CDR2 is YENEEA. There are 13 residues in the CDR3. Trimming at V came to 5 bases and at J to 3 bases, leaving 3 bases not matched to a gene.

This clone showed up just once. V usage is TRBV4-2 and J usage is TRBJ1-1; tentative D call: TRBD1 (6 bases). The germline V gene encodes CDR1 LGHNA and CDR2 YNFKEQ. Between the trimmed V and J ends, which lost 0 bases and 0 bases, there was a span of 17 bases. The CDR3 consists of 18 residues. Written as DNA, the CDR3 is TGTGCCAGCAGCCAAGACCCGGGCCAGGGGAGTATGAACACTGAAGCTTTCTTT. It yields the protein CASSQDPGQGSMNTEAFF.

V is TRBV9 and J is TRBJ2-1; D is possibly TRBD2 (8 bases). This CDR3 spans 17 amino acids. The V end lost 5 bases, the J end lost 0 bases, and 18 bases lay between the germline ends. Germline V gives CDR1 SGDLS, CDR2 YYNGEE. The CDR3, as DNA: TGTGCCAGCAGAGAAACAGCGGGGGACAGCTCCTACAATGAGCAGTTCTTC. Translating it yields CASRETAGDSSYNEQFF.

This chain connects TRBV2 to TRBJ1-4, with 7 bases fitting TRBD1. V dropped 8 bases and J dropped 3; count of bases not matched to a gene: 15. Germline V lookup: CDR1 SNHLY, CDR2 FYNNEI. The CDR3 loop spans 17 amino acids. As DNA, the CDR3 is TGTGCCAGCCGGAGTGAGCACAGGGGAAATGCTAATGAAAAACTGTTTTTT. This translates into CASRSEHRGNANEKLFF.

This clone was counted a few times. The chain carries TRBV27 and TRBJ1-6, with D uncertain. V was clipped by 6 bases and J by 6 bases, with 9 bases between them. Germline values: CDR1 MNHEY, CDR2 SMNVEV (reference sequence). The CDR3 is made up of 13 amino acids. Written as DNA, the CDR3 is TGTGCCAGCAGACCAACCTTTAATTCACCCCTCCACTTT. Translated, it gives CASRPTFNSPLHF.